One and the same sample provided the 20 T cell receptor beta chains below, sequenced in a study of blood T cell repertoires in COVID-19. Assay: immunoSEQ multiplex PCR; the TCRdb copy retains only in-frame clones and omits some. The sample lists around 320,000 clones, 90% to 95% seen once, with around 3.9% in the top ten. The material sequenced was PBMCs or T cells enriched from blood (not recorded which). Every receptor here comes from a woman in her 30s who had been exposed to COVID-19.

This clone was seen only a few times. V gene TRBV2 combines with J gene TRBJ1-5; no reliable D call. Germline values: CDR1 SNHLY, CDR2 FYNNEI. The ends were cut back, 4 bases at V and 1 base at J, with 5 bases in the middle. This CDR3 has 13 residues. The CDR3 nucleotides read TGTGCCAGCAGTGGAGGGAGCAATCAGCCCCAGCATTTT. Protein product: CASSGGSNQPQHF.

The J gene is TRBJ1-3, the V gene TRBV7-2; weak D call: TRBD1 (5 bases). This CDR3 spans 16 amino acids. Trimming removed 1 base from V and 0 bases from J, with 10 bases in between. CDR1 and CDR2 (germline): SGHTA, FQGNSA. The CDR3 nucleotides read TGTGCCAGCAGCTTAGGACGGGGGATCTCTGGAAACACCATATATTTT. This sequence encodes CASSLGRGISGNTIYF.

The V gene is TRBV7-9, the J gene TRBJ1-1; maybe TRBD1 (5 bases). The CDR3 sequence is 19 residues long. V dropped 3 bases and J dropped 5 bases, with 28 bases sitting between them. CDR1 SEHNR and CDR2 FQNEAQ come from the germline V gene (reference sequence). In DNA, the CDR3 is TGTGCCAGCAGCTTTATTCGGGCCGTGACGTGGGGGGTTCGGACTGAAGCTTTCTTT. Amino acid sequence: CASSFIRAVTWGVRTEAFF.

The V and J genes are TRBV10-3 and TRBJ1-2, with TRBD1 matching over 7 bases. This CDR3 is built from 11 residues. Germline V gene lookup returns CDR1 ENHRY and CDR2 SYGVKD. J lost 5 bases, V lost 10 bases, and 4 bases had no gene match. CDR3 amino acids: CATGGQYGYTF. In nucleotides, the CDR3 is TGTGCCACAGGGGGGCAGTATGGCTACACCTTC.

The chain carries TRBV11-3 and TRBJ2-5; 7 bases align to TRBD1. The CDR3 totals 13 residues. V lost 5 bases and J lost 6; bases outside the gene matches: 6. The V gene's germline CDR1 is SGHNT and CDR2 YENEEA. The CDR3: CASSQTGIKTQYF. Written as DNA, the CDR3 is TGTGCCAGCAGCCAGACAGGGATAAAGACCCAGTACTTC.

V and J are TRBV15 and TRBJ2-2; 9 nucleotides line up with TRBD1. This CDR3 contains 17 residues. After removal of 2 bases from V and 4 bases from J, the junction contained 8 bases not matched to a gene. Per the germline V gene, CDR1 is LNHNV and CDR2 is YYDKDF (reference sequence). CDR3 DNA sequence: TGTGCCACCAGCAGATATGGCGACAGGGGGACCACCGGGGAGCTGTTTTTT. As protein: CATSRYGDRGTTGELFF.

V usage is TRBV4-3 and J usage is TRBJ1-2; D call uncertain. There are 14 residues in the CDR3. V lost 0 bases and J 4 bases, leaving 9 bases between the germline ends. CDR1 is LGHNA, CDR2 YSLEER, per germline. The CDR3 spells CASSQDREVYGYTF. For the CDR3, the DNA is TGCGCCAGCAGCCAAGATAGGGAGGTCTATGGCTACACCTTC.

The rearrangement joins TRBV18 to TRBJ1-3; 8 nucleotides match TRBD1. CDR3 length equals 15 residues. V lost 4 bases, J lost 3 bases, and 5 bases stayed unmatched. The V gene's germline CDR1 is KGHSH and CDR2 LQKENI. The chain's CDR3 is CASSLDRGRGNTIYF. The CDR3 bases are TGTGCCAGCTCACTCGACAGGGGACGTGGAAACACCATATATTTT.

The chain links TRBV5-1 to TRBJ2-7; tentative D call: TRBD2 (6 bases). CDR3 length: 16 amino acids. The germline V gene has CDR1 SGHRS and CDR2 YFSETQ. The V end lost 0 bases, the J end lost 4 bases, and 17 bases lay between the germline ends. This chain's CDR3 is CASSLEVAVGPYEQYF. The DNA for the CDR3 is TGCGCCAGCAGCTTGGAGGTAGCGGTGGGGCCGTACGAGCAGTACTTC.

The DNA for the CDR3 is TGTGCCAGCAGTTTTCTTGGACAGGGAAACTATGGCTACACCTTC. Translation: CASSFLGQGNYGYTF. This chain links TRBV6-5 with TRBJ1-2; TRBD1 agrees at 8 bases. Looked up from germline, CDR1 is MNHEY and CDR2 is SVGAGI. V was clipped by 4 bases and J by 2 bases; unmatched bases: 6. The CDR3 is 15 residues long.

The gene calls are TRBV10-1 and TRBJ1-4; a possible D gene is TRBD1 (5 bases). The germline gives CDR1 WNHNN, CDR2 SYGVQD (reference sequence). V lost 3 bases, J lost 7 bases, and 21 bases lay in between. The CDR3 length is 17 residues. Written as DNA, the CDR3 is TGCGCCAGCAGTGATTGCCCCTTTTGGGGCCTTGTTGAAAAACTGTTTTTT. Amino acids: CASSDCPFWGLVEKLFF.

V usage is TRBV5-1 and J usage is TRBJ1-1; D uncertain. The CDR3 extends over 14 amino acids. The V end lost 4 bases, the J end lost 6 bases, and 16 bases lay between the germline ends. Germline lookup yields CDR1 SGHRS and CDR2 YFSETQ. The CDR3 bases are TGCGCCAGCAGCCCTCAGGCGCCTACCGCTGAAGCTTTCTTT. This translates into CASSPQAPTAEAFF.

The rearrangement links TRBV7-9 to TRBJ2-2; maybe TRBD1 (6 bases). This CDR3 has 17 amino acids. Germline V gene lookup returns CDR1 SEHNR and CDR2 FQNEAQ (reference sequence). V was shortened by 2 bases and J by 0 bases, with 13 bases between the two germline ends. This chain's CDR3 is CASSLPPDSTNTGELFF. In nucleotides, the CDR3 is TGTGCCAGCAGCTTACCCCCGGACAGCACGAACACCGGGGAGCTGTTTTTT.

The chain couples TRBV4-3 to TRBJ2-7; D is perhaps TRBD2 (6 bases). The CDR3 is 17 residues long. The V end was cut by 4 bases, the J end by 3 bases, with 22 bases between. Germline V CDR1 and CDR2: LGHNA, YSLEER. CDR3 amino acids: CASSRSRSVGGIYEQYF. DNA of the CDR3: TGCGCCAGCAGCCGATCAAGGAGCGTTGGAGGGATCTACGAGCAGTACTTC.

In its sample, this clone was seen many times. This sequence joins TRBV5-6 and TRBJ1-5; D not certain. The CDR3 consists of 12 residues. With 3 bases removed from V and 7 bases from J, the gap between germline ends came to 8 bases. Germline V CDR1 and CDR2: SGHDT, YYEEEE. The DNA for the CDR3 is TGTGCCAGCAGCTGGGGAGAACAGCCCCAGCATTTT. Its translation is CASSWGEQPQHF.

V usage is TRBV9 and J usage is TRBJ1-1; D uncertain. The CDR3 spans 15 residues. Germline V gives CDR1 SGDLS, CDR2 YYNGEE. Trimming stripped 0 bases from V and 3 bases from J, with 12 bases between. The CDR3 nucleotides read TGTGCCAGCAGCGTAGAGCCTCAGGAGGACACTGAAGCTTTCTTT. It encodes CASSVEPQEDTEAFF. The full variable domain, completed using reference TRBV9 and TRBJ1-1, is DSGVTQTPKHLITATGQRVTLRCSPRSGDLSVYWYQQSLDQGLQFLIQYYNGEERAKGNILERFSAQQFPDLHSELNLSSLELGDSALYFCASSVEPQEDTEAFFGQGTRLTVV.

This chain connects TRBV6-5 to TRBJ2-3, with D maybe TRBD2 (7 bases). Trimming took 6 bases from V and 7 from J, leaving 17 bases between them. The CDR3 is 14 residues long. The germline gives CDR1 MNHEY, CDR2 SVGAGI. The CDR3, as DNA: TGTGCCAGCAGCGGGGGAGGGGGGAGGCATACGCAGTATTTT. It yields the protein CASSGGGGRHTQYF.

The V and J genes are TRBV29-1 and TRBJ2-7; 8 bases align to TRBD1. The V and J ends lost 6 bases and 6 bases, in that order; junction bases with no gene match: 16. Germline V gene lookup returns CDR1 SQVTM and CDR2 ANQGSEA. The CDR3 totals 15 residues. The CDR3 DNA reads as TGCAGCGTGGACTATGGACAGGGATTTTTGGGCGAGCAGTACTTC. Amino acids: CSVDYGQGFLGEQYF.

The chain recombines TRBV14 with TRBJ1-1, with 9 bases identical to TRBD1. V was pared by 3 bases and J by 2 bases, with 7 bases of the junction left unmatched. CDR3 size: 16 residues. The germline V gene encodes CDR1 SGHDN and CDR2 FVKESK. The CDR3 nucleotides read TGTGCCAGCAGCCACCACAAGGGACAGGGAAACACTGAAGCTTTCTTT. It specifies CASSHHKGQGNTEAFF.

The chain carries TRBV5-5 and TRBJ1-2; 7 bases agree with TRBD1. The CDR3 contains 15 residues. With V trimmed by 4 bases and J by 4 bases, 10 bases remained unmatched. Germline values: CDR1 SGHKS, CDR2 YYEKEE (reference sequence). The CDR3 region has the DNA TGTGCCAGCAGCCTCCAAGAGGGGGCGTTCTATGGCTACACCTTC. This translates into CASSLQEGAFYGYTF.